This TCR beta chain was found in a study of blood T cell repertoires in COVID-19. For the study at large: Specimens from acute and convalescent COVID-19 originated in the United States, Italy and Spain. From T cells, B-cell-depleted T cells, or PBMCs came the material, which was cDNA or gDNA.

In its sample, this clone was seen once. Per the study methods: By means of reference gene primer amplification, nucleated cell counts were estimated. Produced via immunoSEQ multiplex PCR; TCRdb's table is partial and in-frame only. V, J and clone size derive from that table, while D and trimming were established from the DNA sequence. The sample shows 84,000 or so clones, around 80% of them seen only once. Germline V gene data show CDR1 as LGHNA and CDR2 as YNFKEQ. The CDR3 length is 15 residues. Trimming cost V 0 bases and J 4 bases, with 10 bases left between them. Sequenced sample: peripheral blood. The sequence was collected from a man older than 75 with active or convalescent COVID-19. This chain connects TRBV4-2 to TRBJ1-3; D call uncertain. CDR3 DNA: TGTGCCAGCAGCCAAGATCGGGAAACCGGAAACACCATATATTTT. It is translated as CASSQDRETGNTIYF.